Here is one T cell receptor beta chain with its context. Looked up from germline, CDR1 is SGHVS and CDR2 is FQNEAQ. This CDR3 has 15 amino acids. V lost 5 bases and J lost 4, with 15 bases in between. The sample originates from a study of cytomegalovirus exposure and HLA in healthy donors. PCR was performed using 60 Vbeta and 13 Jbeta primers. The data were produced by immunoSEQ multiplex PCR, yet TCRdb's version contains in-frame clones alone and is incomplete. The sample has fewer than 150,000 clones; more than 65% are singletons. This sequence originates from a human donor in good health. The sequenced sample consisted of PBMCs. This chain joins TRBV7-8 and TRBJ1-3; D gene ambiguous. The CDR3 sequence is CASSPERGPGNTIYF. The CDR3 region has the DNA TGTGCCAGCAGCCCCGAACGGGGTCCCGGAAACACCATATATTTT.